A single sample is the source of the 20 T cell receptor beta chains below, sequenced in a study of blood T cells in healthy people across ages (dated by TCRdb to the mid-2010s). The library relied on 5' RACE. Instrument used: Illumina HiSeq 2500. A second roughly 7 to 11 cycle PCR used a sample-barcoded 5' primer and a J-beta primer mix. The public reads were reprocessed in TCRdb via fastp at Q25 and MiXCR, keeping in-frame beta chains. Each CDR3 protein gets just one entry, which takes the most common genes and DNA from the rows behind it. The sample records about 650,000 distinct CDR3 sequences, about 34% of which are singletons. 15% of the sample is held by the ten biggest clonotypes. The sequenced sample consisted of blood. These receptors were obtained from a woman older than 75 in good health. Donor details come from another sample of the same person, matched by shared clones.

This clonotype appeared a few times. The CDR3 coding sequence is TGTGCCACCAGCAGAGGGACAGGGCTCACCGGGGAGCTGTTTTTT. It specifies CATSRGTGLTGELFF. The chain combines TRBV15 with TRBJ2-2; 8 bases agree with TRBD1. The CDR3 has 15 amino acids. CDR1 is LNHNV and CDR2 is YYDKDF in the germline V gene (reference sequence). J lost 4 bases, V lost 1 base, and 2 bases had no gene match.

This clonotype was seen only a few times. The chain joins TRBV5-1 to TRBJ1-2; D may be TRBD1 (5 bases). Germline V gene lookup returns CDR1 SGHRS and CDR2 YFSETQ. Trimming took 4 bases from V and 4 from J, leaving 23 bases between them. CDR3 length: 17 residues. The CDR3 region is CASSPGRGPNICYGYTF. CDR3 DNA: TGCGCCAGCAGCCCGGGGCGGGGACCCAACATTTGCTATGGCTACACCTTC.

Only a few counts were recorded for this clonotype. V gene TRBV24-1 combines with J gene TRBJ2-2; 9 positions agree with TRBD1. The V and J ends lost 7 bases and 2 bases, in that order; junction bases with no gene match: 1. The CDR3 spans 14 residues. Germline assignment: CDR1 KGHDR and CDR2 SFDVKD. CDR3 sequence reads: CATRDRGNTGELFF. CDR3 nucleotide sequence: TGTGCCACCAGGGACAGGGGTAACACCGGGGAGCTGTTTTTT.

The rearrangement links TRBV30 to TRBJ1-1; TRBD1 matches at 7 bases. The CDR3 contains 15 residues. Germline CDR1 is GTSNPN and CDR2 is SVGIG (reference sequence). V lost 0 bases to trimming and J lost 2 bases; unmatched junction nucleotides: 6. In DNA, the CDR3 is TGTGCCTGGAGTGTACGAGGGACAGTTAACACTGAAGCTTTCTTT. It codes for CAWSVRGTVNTEAFF. Supplemented by reference TRBV30 and TRBJ1-1, the full variable domain reads SQTIHQWPATLVQPVGSPLSLECTVEGTSNPNLYWYRQAAGRGLQLLFYSVGIGQISSEVPQNLSASRPQDRQFILSSKKLLLSDSGFYLCAWSVRGTVNTEAFFGQGTRLTVV.

The table lists this clonotype with a few counts. The CDR3 DNA reads as TGCGCCAGCAACCCCGGAGGAGACTTCAACTATGGCTACACCTTC. Its protein product is CASNPGGDFNYGYTF. This rearrangement joins TRBV5-1 to TRBJ1-2, with D uncertain. The CDR3 consists of 15 residues. Trimming took 6 bases from V and 2 from J, leaving 17 bases between them. Germline values: CDR1 SGHRS, CDR2 YFSETQ.

The sample holds many counts of this clonotype. This chain links TRBV5-6 with TRBJ1-2; D not resolved. Germline CDR1 and CDR2: SGHDT and YYEEEE. V was clipped by 4 bases and J by 2 bases, with 15 bases between them. This CDR3 is 15 amino acids long. CDR3 bases: TGTGCCAGCAGCCTCACTGTAGATGGAAACTATGGCTACACCTTC. It is translated as CASSLTVDGNYGYTF.

Details on this clonotype: Possible read error: a much larger clone is one base away. The chain combines TRBV7-2 with TRBJ2-2; tentatively, D is TRBD2 (5 bases). Germline loops: CDR1 SGHTA, CDR2 FQGNSA. The CDR3 is 17 residues long. The CDR3 region is CASSSRNLLTNTGELLF. CDR3 nucleotide sequence: TGTGCCAGCAGCTCGAGGAATTTGCTGACGAACACCGGGGAGCTGTTGTTT.

This clonotype was picked up many times. The chain carries TRBV5-1 and TRBJ2-5; 8 bases match TRBD2. CDR1 and CDR2 from the germline V gene are SGHRS and YFSETQ. CDR3 length: 14 residues. The trim removed 4 bases at V and 5 bases at J, leaving 7 bases unmatched. CDR3 DNA: TGCGCCAGCAGCCGGGGGGGCCAAGAGGAGACCCAGTACTTC. Amino acid sequence: CASSRGGQEETQYF.

V and J are TRBV6-5 and TRBJ2-5; possibly TRBD1 or TRBD2 for D (5 bases each). Gene TRBJ2-7 matches the end of the DNA better, so the J call may be wrong. This CDR3 comprises 13 residues. Germline-derived CDR1 and CDR2 are MNHEY and SVGAGI. CDR3 residues: CASSYLGPYEQYF. CDR3 bases: TGTGCCAGCAGTTACTTGGGACCCTACGAGCAGTACTTC.

This clonotype showed up just a few times. V usage is TRBV2 and J usage is TRBJ1-5; TRBD1 is a possible D gene (6 bases). Trimming stripped 6 bases from V and 2 bases from J, with 14 bases between. This CDR3 region has 15 residues. Germline lookup yields CDR1 SNHLY and CDR2 FYNNEI. The CDR3 DNA is TGTGCCAGCAGCGTCTACAGGGAGGGCAATCAGCCCCAGCATTTT. It translates to CASSVYREGNQPQHF.

The V call is TRBV12-3 or TRBV12-4, the J call TRBJ1-5; possible D gene TRBD1, 5 bases. V was cut by 8 bases and J by 0 bases, with 11 bases left in between. This CDR3 comprises 14 residues. The CDR3 protein is CASRNTGSNQPQHF. CDR3 sequence (DNA): TGTGCCAGCCGAAATACAGGTAGCAATCAGCCCCAGCATTTT.

At least ten counts were recorded for this clonotype. The chain combines TRBV5-1 with TRBJ1-4, with D perhaps TRBD1 (6 bases). Germline V gene lookup returns CDR1 SGHRS and CDR2 YFSETQ. CDR3 length equals 15 residues. V gave up 4 bases and J gave up 7 bases, with 17 bases separating them. The CDR3 protein is CASSLGHQSGEKLFF. CDR3 coding DNA: TGCGCCAGCAGCCTGGGACATCAATCAGGTGAAAAACTGTTTTTT. The complete variable domain, with remaining parts taken from reference TRBV5-1 and TRBJ1-4, reads KAGVTQTPRYLIKTRGQQVTLSCSPISGHRSVSWYQQTPGQGLQFLFEYFSETQRNKGNFPGRFSGRQFSNSRSEMNVSTLELGDSALYLCASSLGHQSGEKLFFGSGTQLSVL.

This clonotype was recorded at least ten times. The chain has TRBV5-1 and TRBJ2-5; D gene ambiguous. The V gene's germline CDR1 is SGHRS and CDR2 YFSETQ. This CDR3 comprises 13 residues. V gave up 3 bases and J gave up 3 bases, with 9 bases separating them. As DNA, the CDR3 is TGCGCCAGCAGCTCCCAGCCCAAAGAGACCCAGTACTTC. Encoded protein: CASSSQPKETQYF.

As concerns this clonotype: A read error may produce the germline difference seen at one junction end. The gene calls are TRBV6-1 and TRBJ1-6; TRBD1 aligns across 7 bases. There are 14 residues in the CDR3. From germline, CDR1 is MNHNS and CDR2 SASEGT. DNA for the CDR3: TGTGTCAGCAGTACCGGGACAGCTACGGGAGAGCACCACTTT. This codes for CVSSTGTATGEHHF.

Turning to this clonotype: A much larger clone is a single base away; this may be a read error. The chain has TRBV4-2 and TRBJ2-3; 12 bases are shared with TRBD2. V gave up 2 bases and J gave up 5 bases; unmatched junction bases: 8. This CDR3 contains 17 residues. From germline, CDR1 is LGHNA and CDR2 YNFKEQ. CDR3 in amino acids: CASSQTASGGAGDTQYF. The CDR3 region has the DNA TGTGCCAGCAGCCAAACGGCTAGCGGGGGGGCAGGAGATACGCAGTATTTT.

This clonotype was observed many times. The CDR3: CASSPREGITRNEQFF. Written as DNA, the CDR3 is TGCGCCAGCAGCCCACGTGAGGGAATCACTAGGAATGAGCAGTTCTTC. This chain connects TRBV5-1 to TRBJ2-1; D perhaps matches TRBD2 (5 bases). V was cut by 4 bases and J by 7 bases, with 21 bases left in between. CDR3 length: 16 amino acids. The V gene's germline CDR1 is SGHRS and CDR2 YFSETQ.

This clonotype was observed at least ten times. The junction shows a germline mismatch at one end, possibly a read error. The rearrangement uses TRBV27 and TRBJ2-5; D is possibly TRBD1 (6 bases). The germline V gene encodes CDR1 MNHEY and CDR2 SMNVEV (reference sequence). The CDR3 is 13 residues long. This chain's CDR3 is CASSLSRGETQYF. CDR3 coding DNA: TGTGCCAGCAGCTTATCTAGGGGGGAGACCCAGTACTTC.

This clonotype showed up many times. The chain joins TRBV7-6 to TRBJ1-4, with 9 nucleotides matching TRBD1. The germline gives CDR1 SGHVS, CDR2 FNYEAQ. The J segment lost 1 base and the V segment lost 6 bases, leaving 3 bases of the junction unmatched. There are 15 residues in the CDR3. The CDR3 sequence is CASSYRGRTNEKLFF. In DNA form, the CDR3 reads TGTGCCAGCAGTTACAGGGGGCGAACTAATGAAAAACTGTTTTTT. The variable domain in full, with the rest retrieved from reference TRBV7-6 and TRBJ1-4, is GAGVSQSPRYKVTKRGQDVALRCDPISGHVSLYWYRQALGQGPEFLTYFNYEAQQDKSGLPNDRFSAERPEGSISTLTIQRTEQRDSAMYRCASSYRGRTNEKLFFGSGTQLSVL.

Only one count was recorded for this clonotype. V usage is TRBV2 and J usage is TRBJ2-1, with TRBD1 as a possible D gene (6 bases). The germline CDR1 and CDR2 sequences are SNHLY and FYNNEI. The CDR3 consists of 16 residues. Trimming pared 6 bases from V and 1 base from J, leaving 16 bases between. The CDR3 DNA reads TGTGCCAGCAGCTTCTCCGGGACACCGTCCTACAATGAGCAGTTCTTC. Its translation: CASSFSGTPSYNEQFF.

This clonotype was seen at least ten times. The CDR3 here is CASSLAGTGVNEQFF. The CDR3 DNA sequence: TGTGCCAGCAGCTTAGCGGGGACAGGGGTCAATGAGCAGTTCTTC. The chain uses TRBV7-6 and TRBJ2-1; 10 nucleotides agree with TRBD1. The CDR3 loop spans 15 amino acids. Per germline, CDR1 SGHVS and CDR2 FNYEAQ. Trimming took 0 bases from V and 6 from J; bases not matched to a gene: 2.